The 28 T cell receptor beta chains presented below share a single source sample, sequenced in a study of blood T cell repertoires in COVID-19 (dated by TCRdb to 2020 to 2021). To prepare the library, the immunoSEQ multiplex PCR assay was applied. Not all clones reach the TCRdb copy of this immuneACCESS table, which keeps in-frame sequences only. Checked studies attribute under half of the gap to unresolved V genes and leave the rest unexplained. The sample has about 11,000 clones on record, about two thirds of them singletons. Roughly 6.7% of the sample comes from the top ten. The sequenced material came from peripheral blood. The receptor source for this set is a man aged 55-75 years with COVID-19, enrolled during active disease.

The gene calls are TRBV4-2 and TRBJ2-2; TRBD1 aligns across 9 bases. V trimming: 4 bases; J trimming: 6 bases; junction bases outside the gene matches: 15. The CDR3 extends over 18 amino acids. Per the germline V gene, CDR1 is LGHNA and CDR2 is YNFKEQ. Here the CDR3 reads CASSRSGQGVTSPGELFF. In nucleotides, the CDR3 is TGTGCCAGCAGCCGGTCGGGACAGGGTGTCACCAGTCCCGGGGAGCTGTTTTTT.

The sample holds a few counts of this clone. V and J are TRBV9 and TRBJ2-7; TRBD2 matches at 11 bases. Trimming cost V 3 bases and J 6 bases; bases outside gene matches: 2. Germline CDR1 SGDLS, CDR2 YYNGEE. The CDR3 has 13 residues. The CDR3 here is CASSAGTSGEQYV. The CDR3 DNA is TGTGCCAGCAGCGCCGGGACTAGCGGCGAGCAGTACGTC.

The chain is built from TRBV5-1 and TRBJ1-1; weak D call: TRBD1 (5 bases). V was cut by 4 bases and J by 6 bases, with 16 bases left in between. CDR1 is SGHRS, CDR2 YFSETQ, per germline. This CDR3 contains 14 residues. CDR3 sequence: CASSEGANTPEAFF. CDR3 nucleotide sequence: TGCGCCAGCAGCGAAGGGGCCAACACCCCTGAAGCTTTCTTT. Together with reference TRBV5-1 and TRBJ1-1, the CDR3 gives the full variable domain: KAGVTQTPRYLIKTRGQQVTLSCSPISGHRSVSWYQQTPGQGLQFLFEYFSETQRNKGNFPGRFSGRQFSNSRSEMNVSTLELGDSALYLCASSEGANTPEAFFGQGTRLTVV.

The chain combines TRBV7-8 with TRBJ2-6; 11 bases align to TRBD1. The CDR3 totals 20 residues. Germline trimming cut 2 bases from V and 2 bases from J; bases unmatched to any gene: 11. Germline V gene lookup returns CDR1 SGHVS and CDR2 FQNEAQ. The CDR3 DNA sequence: TGTGCCAGCAGCTTACGTCCTAGAGGACAGGGGGCAGCTGGGGCCAACGTCCTGACTTTC. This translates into CASSLRPRGQGAAGANVLTF.

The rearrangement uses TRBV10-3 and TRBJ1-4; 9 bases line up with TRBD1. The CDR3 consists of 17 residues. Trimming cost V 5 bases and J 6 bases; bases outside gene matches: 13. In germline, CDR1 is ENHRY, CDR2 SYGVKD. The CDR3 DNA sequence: TGTGCCATCAGTCCGGGACAGGGTGACCCCGGGGATGAAAAACTGTTTTTT. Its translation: CAISPGQGDPGDEKLFF.

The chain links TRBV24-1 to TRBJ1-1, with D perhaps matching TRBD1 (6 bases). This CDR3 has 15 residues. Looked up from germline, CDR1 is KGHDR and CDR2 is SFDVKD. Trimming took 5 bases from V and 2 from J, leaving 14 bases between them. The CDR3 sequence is CATSVLDRPNTEAFF. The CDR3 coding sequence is TGTGCCACCAGTGTTCTTGACAGGCCCAACACTGAAGCTTTCTTT.

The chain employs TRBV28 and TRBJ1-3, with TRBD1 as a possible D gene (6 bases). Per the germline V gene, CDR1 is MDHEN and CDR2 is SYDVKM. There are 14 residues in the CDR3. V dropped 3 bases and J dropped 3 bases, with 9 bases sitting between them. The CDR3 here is CASSFSGVGNTIYF. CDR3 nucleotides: TGTGCCAGCAGTTTTTCAGGGGTTGGAAACACCATATATTTT.

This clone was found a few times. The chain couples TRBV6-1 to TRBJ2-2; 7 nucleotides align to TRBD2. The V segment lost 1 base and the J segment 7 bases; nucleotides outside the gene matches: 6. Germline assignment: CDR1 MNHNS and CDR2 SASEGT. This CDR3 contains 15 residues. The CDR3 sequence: CASSEVRLAGGELFF. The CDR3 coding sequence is TGTGCCAGCAGTGAAGTAAGACTAGCCGGCGGGGAGCTGTTTTTT.

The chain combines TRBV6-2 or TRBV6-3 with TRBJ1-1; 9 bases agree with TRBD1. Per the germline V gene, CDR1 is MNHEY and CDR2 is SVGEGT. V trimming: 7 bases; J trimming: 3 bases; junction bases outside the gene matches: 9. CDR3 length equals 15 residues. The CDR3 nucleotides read TGTGCCAGCAACCCCCGGGACAGGGTGGACACTGAAGCTTTCTTT. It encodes CASNPRDRVDTEAFF.

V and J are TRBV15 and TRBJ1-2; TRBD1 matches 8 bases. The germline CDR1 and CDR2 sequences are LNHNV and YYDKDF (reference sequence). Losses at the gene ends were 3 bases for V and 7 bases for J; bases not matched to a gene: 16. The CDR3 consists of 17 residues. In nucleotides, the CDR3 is TGTGCCACCAGCAGGGACTTCGTCGGCCAGGGGGCGGTTGGCTACACCTTC. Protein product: CATSRDFVGQGAVGYTF.

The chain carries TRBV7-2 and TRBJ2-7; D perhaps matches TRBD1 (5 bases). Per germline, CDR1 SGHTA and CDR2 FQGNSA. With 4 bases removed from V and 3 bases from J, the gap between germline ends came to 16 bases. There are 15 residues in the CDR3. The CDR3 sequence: CASSSIARQFYEQYF. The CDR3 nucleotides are TGTGCCAGCAGCTCGATTGCGCGACAGTTCTACGAGCAGTACTTC. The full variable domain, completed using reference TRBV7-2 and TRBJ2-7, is GAGVSQSPSNKVTEKGKDVELRCDPISGHTALYWYRQSLGQGLEFLIYFQGNSAPDKSGLPSDRFSAERTGGSVSTLTIQRTQQEDSAVYLCASSSIARQFYEQYFGPGTRLTVT.

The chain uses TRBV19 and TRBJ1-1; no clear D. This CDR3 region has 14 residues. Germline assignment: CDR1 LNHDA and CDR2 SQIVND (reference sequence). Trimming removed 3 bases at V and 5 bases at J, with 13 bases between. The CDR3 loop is CASSIRRSGTEAFF. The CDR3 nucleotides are TGTGCCAGTAGTATCAGAAGGTCGGGGACTGAAGCTTTCTTT. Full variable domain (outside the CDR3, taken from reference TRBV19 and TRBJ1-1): DGGITQSPKYLFRKEGQNVTLSCEQNLNHDAMYWYRQDPGQGLRLIYYSQIVNDFQKGDIAEGYSVSREKKESFPLTVTSAQKNPTAFYLCASSIRRSGTEAFFGQGTRLTVV.

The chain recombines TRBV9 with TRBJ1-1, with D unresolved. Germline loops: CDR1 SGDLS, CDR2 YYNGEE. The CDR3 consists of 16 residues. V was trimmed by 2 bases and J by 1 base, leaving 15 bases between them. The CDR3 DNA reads TGTGCCAGCAGCGTTAGCCCGGGAGGAAGGAACACTGAAGCTTTCTTT. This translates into CASSVSPGGRNTEAFF.

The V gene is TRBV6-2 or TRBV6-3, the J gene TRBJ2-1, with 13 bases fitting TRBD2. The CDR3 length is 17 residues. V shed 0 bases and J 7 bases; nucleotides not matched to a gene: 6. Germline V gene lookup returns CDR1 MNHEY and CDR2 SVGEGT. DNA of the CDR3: TGTGCCAGCAGTTACTCCGTAGGACTAGCGGGAGTGAATGAGCAGTTCTTC. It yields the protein CASSYSVGLAGVNEQFF.

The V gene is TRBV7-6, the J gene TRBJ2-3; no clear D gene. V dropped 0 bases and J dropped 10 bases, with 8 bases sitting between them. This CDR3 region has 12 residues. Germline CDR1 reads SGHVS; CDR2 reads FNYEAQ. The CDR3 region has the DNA TGTGCCAGCAGCTTAGCCGCCGGGTCGCAGTATTTT. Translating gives CASSLAAGSQYF.

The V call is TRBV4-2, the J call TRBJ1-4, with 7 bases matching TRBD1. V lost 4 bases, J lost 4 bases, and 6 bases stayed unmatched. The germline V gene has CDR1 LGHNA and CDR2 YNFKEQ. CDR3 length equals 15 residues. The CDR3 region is CASSPPGQFNEKLFF. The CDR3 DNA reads TGTGCCAGCAGCCCACCGGGACAGTTTAATGAAAAACTGTTTTTT.

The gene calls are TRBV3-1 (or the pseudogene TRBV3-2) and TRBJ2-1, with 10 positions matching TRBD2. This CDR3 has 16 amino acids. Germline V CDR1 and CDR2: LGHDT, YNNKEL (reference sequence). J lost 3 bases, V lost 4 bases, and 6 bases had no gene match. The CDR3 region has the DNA TGTGCCAGCAGCCCCAGTCTAGCGGGAGTCTACAATGAGCAGTTCTTC. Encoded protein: CASSPSLAGVYNEQFF.

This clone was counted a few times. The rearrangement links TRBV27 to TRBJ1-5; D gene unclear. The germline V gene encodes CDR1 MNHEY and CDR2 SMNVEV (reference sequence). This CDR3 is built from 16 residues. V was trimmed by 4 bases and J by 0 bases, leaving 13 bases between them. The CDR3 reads CASSSYKEGSNQPQHF. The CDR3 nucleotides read TGTGCCAGCAGTTCCTACAAGGAGGGTAGCAATCAGCCCCAGCATTTT.

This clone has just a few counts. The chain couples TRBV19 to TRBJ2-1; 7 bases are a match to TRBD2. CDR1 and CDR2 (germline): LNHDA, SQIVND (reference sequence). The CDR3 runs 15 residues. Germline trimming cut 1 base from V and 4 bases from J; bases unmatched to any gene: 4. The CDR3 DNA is TGTGCCAGTAGTATAGCCGGGAGGCCTTACAATGAGCAGTTCTTC. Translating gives CASSIAGRPYNEQFF.

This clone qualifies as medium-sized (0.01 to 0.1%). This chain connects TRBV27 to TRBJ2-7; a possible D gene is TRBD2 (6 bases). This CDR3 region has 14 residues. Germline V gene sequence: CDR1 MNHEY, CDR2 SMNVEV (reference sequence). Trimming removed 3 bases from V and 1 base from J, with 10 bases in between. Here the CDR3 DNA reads TGTGCCAGCAGTTTCACGGGGGAGTCCTACGAGCAGTACTTC. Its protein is CASSFTGESYEQYF.

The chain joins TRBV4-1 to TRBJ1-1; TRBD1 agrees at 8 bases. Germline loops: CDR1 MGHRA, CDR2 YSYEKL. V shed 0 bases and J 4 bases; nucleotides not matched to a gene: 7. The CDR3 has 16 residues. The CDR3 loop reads CASSQDLGQGGTEAFF. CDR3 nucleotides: TGCGCCAGCAGCCAAGACCTTGGACAGGGAGGCACTGAAGCTTTCTTT.

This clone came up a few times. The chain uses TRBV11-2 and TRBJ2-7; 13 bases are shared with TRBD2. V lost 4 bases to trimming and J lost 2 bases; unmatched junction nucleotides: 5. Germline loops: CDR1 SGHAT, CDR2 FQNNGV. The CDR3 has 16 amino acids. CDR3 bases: TGTGCCAGCAGCTCCGGGACTAGCGGGGCAACCTACGAGCAGTACTTC. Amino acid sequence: CASSSGTSGATYEQYF.

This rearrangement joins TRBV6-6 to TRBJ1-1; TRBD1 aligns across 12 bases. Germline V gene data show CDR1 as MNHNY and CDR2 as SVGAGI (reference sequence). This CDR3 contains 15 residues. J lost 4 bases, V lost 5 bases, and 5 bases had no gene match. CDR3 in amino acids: CASSHTGQGATEAFF. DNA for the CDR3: TGTGCCAGCAGTCATACGGGACAGGGGGCCACTGAAGCTTTCTTT.

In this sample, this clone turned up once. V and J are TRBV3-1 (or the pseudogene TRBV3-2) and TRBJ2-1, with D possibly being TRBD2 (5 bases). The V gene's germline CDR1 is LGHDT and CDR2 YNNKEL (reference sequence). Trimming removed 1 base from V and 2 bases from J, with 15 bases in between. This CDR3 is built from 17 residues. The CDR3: CASSQAPTREPYNEQFF. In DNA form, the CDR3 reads TGTGCCAGCAGCCAAGCACCGACAAGGGAGCCCTACAATGAGCAGTTCTTC.

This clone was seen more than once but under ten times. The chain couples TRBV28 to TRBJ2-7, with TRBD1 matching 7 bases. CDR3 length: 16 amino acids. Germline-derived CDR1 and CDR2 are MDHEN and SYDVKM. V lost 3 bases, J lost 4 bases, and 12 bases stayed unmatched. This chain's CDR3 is CASSFTGASVGYEQYF. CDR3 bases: TGTGCCAGCAGTTTTACAGGGGCGTCCGTGGGATACGAGCAGTACTTC.

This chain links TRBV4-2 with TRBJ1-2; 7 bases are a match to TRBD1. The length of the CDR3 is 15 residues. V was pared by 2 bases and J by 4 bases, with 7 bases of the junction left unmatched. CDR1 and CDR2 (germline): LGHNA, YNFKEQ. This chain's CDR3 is CASSQLTGDSYGYTF. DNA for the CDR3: TGTGCCAGCAGCCAACTTACGGGGGACAGCTATGGCTACACCTTC.

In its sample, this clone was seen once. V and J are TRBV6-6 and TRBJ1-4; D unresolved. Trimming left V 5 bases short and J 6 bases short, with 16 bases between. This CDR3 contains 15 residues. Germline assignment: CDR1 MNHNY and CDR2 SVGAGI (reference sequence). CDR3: CASSHSARLDEKLFF. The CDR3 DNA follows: TGTGCCAGCAGTCATTCGGCCCGACTTGATGAAAAACTGTTTTTT.

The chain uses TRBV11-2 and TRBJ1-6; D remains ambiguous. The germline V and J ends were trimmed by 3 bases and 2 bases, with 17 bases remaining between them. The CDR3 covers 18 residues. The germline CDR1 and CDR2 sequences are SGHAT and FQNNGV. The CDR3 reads CASSFWARQGTYNSPLHF. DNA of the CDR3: TGTGCCAGCAGCTTTTGGGCCAGACAAGGCACCTATAATTCACCCCTCCACTTT.